This TCR beta chain was found in a study of blood T cell repertoires in COVID-19. As for the study in general: Specimens from acute and convalescent COVID-19 originated in the United States, Italy and Spain.

This clone has a single count. The repertoire was sequenced with immunoSEQ multiplex PCR; TCRdb's copy has only in-frame clones and lacks some. The data contain around 120,000 clones, approximately 80% of them singletons. The CDR3 is 16 amino acids. The germline CDR1 and CDR2 sequences are LGHNA and YSLEER. V was shortened by 5 bases and J by 1 base, with 17 bases between the two germline ends. The chain links TRBV4-3 to TRBJ1-1; D may be TRBD1 (5 bases). This TCR came from a man aged 70 or older with active or convalescent COVID-19. Sequenced sample: peripheral blood. The CDR3 region has the DNA TGCGCCAGCAGCTCCCGGGGGGTAGGAGCGAACACTGAAGCTTTCTTT. It is translated as CASSSRGVGANTEAFF.